The next 21 T cell receptor beta chains were all read from a single sample in a study of metastatic and nonmetastatic thyroid tumors (dated by TCRdb to 2018 to 2021). The method behind the library was PCR. Instrument used: Illumina HiSeq 4000. TCRdb redid the processing of the public reads, applying fastp at Q25 and MiXCR, and retained in-frame beta chains. The sample has tens of thousands of clones on record, less than 15% of them singletons. Clones ranked in the top ten supply about 14% of the sample. None of the patients had been given any treatment before thyroid surgery. What was sequenced was tumor tissue. The receptor set was obtained from a female donor with papillary thyroid cancer or a benign thyroid nodule (not recorded which). Some clones in this sample may be carry-over from other donors' samples.

The sample holds many counts of this clone. With a much larger clone just one base away, this may be a read error. This chain uses TRBV6-4 with TRBJ2-3; D may be TRBD1 (5 bases). The CDR3 is 14 amino acids. Germline assignment: CDR1 MRHNA and CDR2 SNTAGT. CDR3 protein: CASSSSTATGTQYF. DNA for the CDR3: TGTGCCAGCAGTTCCTCGACAGCCACAGGTACGCAGTATTTT.

Notes on this clone: A much larger clone lies one base from this, so it may be a read error. The gene calls are TRBV5-6 and TRBJ2-3; TRBD2 agrees at 8 bases. Germline CDR1 is SGHDT and CDR2 is YYEEEE. This CDR3 has 12 amino acids. V shed 1 base, J shed 14 bases, and the junction held 6 bases outside the gene matches. Here the CDR3 reads CASSLWRGAMYF. Here the CDR3 DNA reads TGTGCCAGCAGCTTGTGGCGGGGGGCCATGTATTTT.

The sample holds many counts of this clone. The chain couples TRBV4-1 to TRBJ2-2; no firm D call. V was cut by 0 bases and J by 5 bases, with 13 bases left in between. Germline CDR1 MGHRA, CDR2 YSYEKL. This CDR3 region has 16 residues. As DNA, the CDR3 is TGCGCCAGCAGCCAAGAAAGTAACCCTTGGACCGGGGAGCTGTTTTTT. Its translation: CASSQESNPWTGELFF.

This clone was recorded a few times. The chain has TRBV27 and TRBJ2-7; D uncertain. V was pared by 0 bases and J by 3 bases, with 3 bases between. Germline V lookup: CDR1 MNHEY, CDR2 SMNVEV (reference sequence). The CDR3 is 12 amino acids. The CDR3 loop is CASSLSLYEQYF. Written as DNA, the CDR3 is TGTGCCAGCAGTTTATCGCTCTACGAGCAGTACTTC.

Many counts were recorded for this clone. This sequence joins TRBV12-3 or TRBV12-4 and TRBJ1-3; D remains ambiguous. This CDR3 is built from 14 residues. The V and J ends lost 3 bases and 1 base respectively, with 7 bases between them. CDR3 amino acids: CASSLWGSGNTIYF. In DNA, the CDR3 is TGTGCCAGCAGTTTGTGGGGATCTGGAAACACCATATATTTT.

This clone was counted a few times. This sequence may be a read error, since a much larger clone differs from it by one base. At the DNA level, this CDR3 is encoded by other sequences in the same sample as well. The J gene is TRBJ2-7, the V gene TRBV6-1; D is undetermined. CDR3 length equals 15 residues. Germline values: CDR1 MNHNS, CDR2 SASEGT. Here the CDR3 DNA reads TGTGCCGGCAGTATTAGTCCTGTTGGCTCCTACGAGCAGTACTTC. It yields the protein CAGSISPVGSYEQYF.

This clone was observed a handful of times. This chain links TRBV28 with TRBJ1-6; 8 bases match TRBD1. Looked up from germline, CDR1 is MDHEN and CDR2 is SYDVKM. V gave up 6 bases and J gave up 8 bases; unmatched junction bases: 9. The CDR3 totals 15 residues. The CDR3 here is CASSHPGTGDSPLHF. The CDR3 DNA reads TGTGCCAGCAGCCACCCCGGGACAGGCGATTCACCCCTCCACTTT.

This clone showed up many times. The chain has TRBV12-3 or TRBV12-4 and TRBJ1-2; no reliable D call. This CDR3 has 13 residues. V was pared by 7 bases and J by 4 bases, with 13 bases between. CDR3 nucleotide sequence: TGTGCCAGCATGCTGGGGAGCCTCTATGGCTACACCTTC. This codes for CASMLGSLYGYTF.

The sample holds many counts of this clone. The J gene is TRBJ2-3, the V gene TRBV6-4; a possible D gene is TRBD1 (5 bases). Trimming shortened V by 8 bases and J by 2 bases, and 32 bases separated the two germline ends. The CDR3 contains 20 residues. Germline V CDR1 and CDR2: MRHNA, SNTAGT. The CDR3 here is CASGVTGRPTLGTHTDTQYF. The CDR3 DNA reads as TGTGCCAGCGGGGTCACAGGCAGACCAACTTTGGGAACCCACACAGATACGCAGTATTTT.

This clone was picked up a small number of times. A much larger clone sits a single nucleotide away, making a read error possible. This chain links TRBV2 with TRBJ2-3; D gene uncertain. Germline loops: CDR1 SNHLY, CDR2 FYNNEI. This CDR3 has 10 residues. Deletions cut 8 bases from V and 6 bases from J, with 6 bases between. CDR3 region: CASESDTQYF. DNA for the CDR3: TGTGCCAGCGAGAGTGATACGCAGTATTTT.

This clone has ten or more counts. The chain has TRBV19 and TRBJ2-5; 7 positions match TRBD2. The CDR3 contains 13 residues. J gave up 7 bases and V 5 bases, and 7 bases lay outside the gene matches. CDR1 and CDR2 from the germline V gene are LNHDA and SQIVND (reference sequence). CDR3 DNA sequence: TGTGCCAGTAGTGCGAGCGGGGCAGGGACCCAGTACTTC. Residues: CASSASGAGTQYF.

Ten or more counts support this clone. The rearrangement uses TRBV5-6 and TRBJ1-5; unclear D gene. With 0 bases removed from V and 0 bases from J, the gap between germline ends came to 4 bases. The CDR3 runs to 14 residues. The germline gives CDR1 SGHDT, CDR2 YYEEEE. The CDR3 region has the DNA TGTGCCAGCAGCTTGGAACGTAGCAATCAGCCCCAGCATTTT. It is translated as CASSLERSNQPQHF. Full variable domain (rest looked up from reference TRBV5-6 and TRBJ1-5): DAGVTQSPTHLIKTRGQQVTLRCSPKSGHDTVSWYQQALGQGPQFIFQYYEEEERQRGNFPDRFSGHQFPNYSSELNVNALLLGDSALYLCASSLERSNQPQHFGDGTRLSIL.

By share, this clone counts as medium-sized (0.01 to 0.1%). The chain carries TRBV11-2 and TRBJ2-1; TRBD2 matches at 15 bases. This CDR3 is built from 16 residues. The J segment lost 9 bases and the V segment lost 5 bases, leaving 8 bases of the junction unmatched. In germline, CDR1 is SGHAT, CDR2 FQNNGV. The DNA for the CDR3 is TGTGCCAGCAGCCCCCTTGGGACTAGCGGGAGGTCTGAGCAGTTCTTC. Translation gives CASSPLGTSGRSEQFF.

This clone qualifies as medium-sized (0.01 to 0.1%). This rearrangement joins TRBV5-1 to TRBJ1-1; D is perhaps TRBD1 (6 bases). The CDR3 is 16 residues long. V was pared by 0 bases and J by 0 bases, with 12 bases between. Germline V CDR1 and CDR2: SGHRS, YFSETQ. CDR3 coding DNA: TGCGCCAGCAGCTTGGGCCCCAGGGGCATGAACACTGAAGCTTTCTTT. Encoded protein: CASSLGPRGMNTEAFF. The full variable domain, with the rest looked up from reference TRBV5-1 and TRBJ1-1, is KAGVTQTPRYLIKTRGQQVTLSCSPISGHRSVSWYQQTPGQGLQFLFEYFSETQRNKGNFPGRFSGRQFSNSRSEMNVSTLELGDSALYLCASSLGPRGMNTEAFFGQGTRLTVV.

This clone was found many times. V gene TRBV29-1 combines with J gene TRBJ2-5; D is unresolved. The CDR3 runs 12 residues. V gave up 6 bases and J gave up 5 bases, with 13 bases separating them. Per the germline V gene, CDR1 is SQVTM and CDR2 is ANQGSEA. The CDR3 DNA reads TGCAGCGTGGCCCTTAGGCAGGAGACCCAGTACTTC. Residues: CSVALRQETQYF.

This clone showed up just a few times. V usage is TRBV2 and J usage is TRBJ2-3; D perhaps matches TRBD2 (6 bases). The V end was cut by 4 bases, the J end by 4 bases, with 12 bases between. Looked up from germline, CDR1 is SNHLY and CDR2 is FYNNEI. The CDR3 sequence is 14 residues long. In DNA, the CDR3 is TGTGCCAGCAGTGTGGTCGGGAGCGCAGATACGCAGTATTTT. Protein sequence: CASSVVGSADTQYF.

This clone was recorded a few times. The chain employs TRBV29-1 and TRBJ2-7; D is uncertain. Trimming pared 3 bases from V and 5 bases from J, leaving 14 bases between. Per germline, CDR1 SQVTM and CDR2 ANQGSEA. The CDR3 spans 13 residues. CDR3 sequence (DNA): TGCAGCGTTGAGGGCAGGTCGGGCCACGAGCAGTACTTC. Its protein product is CSVEGRSGHEQYF.

Many counts were recorded for this clone. V gene TRBV7-6 combines with J gene TRBJ1-1; the D gene is possibly TRBD1 (5 bases). This CDR3 contains 15 residues. The germline V and J ends were trimmed by 1 base and 1 base, with 10 bases remaining between them. Germline CDR1 SGHVS, CDR2 FNYEAQ. The CDR3: CASSLEEGPNTEAFF. In nucleotides, the CDR3 is TGTGCCAGCAGCTTAGAAGAGGGGCCGAACACTGAAGCTTTCTTT. Full variable domain (rest looked up from reference TRBV7-6 and TRBJ1-1): GAGVSQSPRYKVTKRGQDVALRCDPISGHVSLYWYRQALGQGPEFLTYFNYEAQQDKSGLPNDRFSAERPEGSISTLTIQRTEQRDSAMYRCASSLEEGPNTEAFFGQGTRLTVV.

This clone is judged medium-sized. This chain uses TRBV13 with TRBJ1-4; a weak D match, TRBD1 (5 bases). Trimming stripped 3 bases from V and 8 bases from J, with 19 bases between. Germline V lookup: CDR1 PRHDT, CDR2 FYEKMQ (reference sequence). The CDR3 runs 16 residues. The CDR3 DNA reads TGTGCCAGCAGCTTCTATCCGGGACGTGGCAAGGAAAAACTGTTTTTT. Translated, it gives CASSFYPGRGKEKLFF.

This clone was counted a few times. The chain joins TRBV6-1 to TRBJ1-2, with D hard to call. Germline CDR1 is MNHNS and CDR2 is SASEGT. The CDR3 is 12 amino acids. Between the trimmed V and J ends, which lost 6 bases and 10 bases, there was a span of 15 bases. The CDR3 spells CASSEGYGVYTF. The CDR3 DNA reads as TGTGCCAGCAGCGAGGGATATGGTGTCTACACCTTC.

This clone was observed at least ten times. This sequence joins TRBV6-1 and TRBJ1-2, with D tentatively TRBD1 (6 bases). The CDR3 totals 13 residues. V lost 6 bases to trimming and J lost 4 bases, with 12 bases between them. Germline assignment: CDR1 MNHNS and CDR2 SASEGT. The CDR3 sequence: CASSTEQGYGYTF. DNA of the CDR3: TGTGCCAGCAGCACAGAACAGGGCTATGGCTACACCTTC.